Below are 10 T cell receptor beta chains sequenced from a single sample in a study of beta chain features in type 1 diabetes. Expressed TCRB transcripts got sequenced, as all isolated RNA was reverse transcribed. The table came from immunoSEQ multiplex PCR; TCRdb's copy has only in-frame clones and leaves some out. The sample consists of a few hundred thousand clones, 9.6% of them appearing once. Sequenced sample: naive CD4+ T cells from blood. The origin of the receptors is a woman aged 18-29 years in good health.

This clone was detected a few times. V gene TRBV30 combines with J gene TRBJ2-5; 8 bases are shared with TRBD1. The CDR3 extends over 14 amino acids. Per the germline V gene, CDR1 is GTSNPN and CDR2 is SVGIG (reference sequence). The CDR3 DNA is TGTGCTTTCGACAGGGGACGGCGCCAAGAGACCCAGTACTTC. It codes for CAFDRGRRQETQYF.

Turning to this clone: Other DNA variants within this sample encode the same CDR3. The chain employs TRBV18 and TRBJ1-2; 9 bases are shared with TRBD1. CDR3 length: 13 residues. V shed 1 base and J 6 bases; nucleotides not matched to a gene: 0. Germline values: CDR1 KGHSH, CDR2 LQKENI. CDR3 nucleotide sequence: TGTGCCAGCTCACCACGGACAGGGGATGGCTACACCTTC. Its translation: CASSPRTGDGYTF. Complete variable domain (other parts from reference TRBV18 and TRBJ1-2): NAGVMQNPRHLVRRRGQEARLRCSPMKGHSHVYWYRQLPEEGLKFMVYLQKENIIDESGMPKERFSAEFPKEGPSILRIQQVVRGDSAAYFCASSPRTGDGYTFGSGTRLTVV.

A few counts support this clone. The chain recombines TRBV5-1 with TRBJ2-1, with TRBD1 identical over 9 bases. V gave up 1 base and J gave up 3 bases; unmatched junction bases: 5. This CDR3 region has 16 residues. CDR1 is SGHRS, CDR2 YFSETQ, per germline. In nucleotides, the CDR3 is TGCGCCAGCAGCTTGACCGGGACAGGGCTCTACAATGAGCAGTTCTTC. Its protein is CASSLTGTGLYNEQFF. The full variable domain, completed using reference TRBV5-1 and TRBJ2-1, is KAGVTQTPRYLIKTRGQQVTLSCSPISGHRSVSWYQQTPGQGLQFLFEYFSETQRNKGNFPGRFSGRQFSNSRSEMNVSTLELGDSALYLCASSLTGTGLYNEQFFGPGTRLTVL.

The rearrangement uses TRBV9 and TRBJ2-1; maybe TRBD2 (5 bases). Trimming shortened V by 0 bases and J by 0 bases, and 13 bases separated the two germline ends. The CDR3 runs to 17 residues. The germline CDR1 and CDR2 sequences are SGDLS and YYNGEE. DNA for the CDR3: TGTGCCAGCAGCGTAGGTTATCGGGGTAGCTCCTACAATGAGCAGTTCTTC. Protein: CASSVGYRGSSYNEQFF.

This clone turned up a few times. The sample contains more than one DNA sequence encoding this CDR3. This sequence joins TRBV5-1 and TRBJ2-2; 7 nucleotides match TRBD1. Trimming cost V 4 bases and J 1 base; bases outside gene matches: 1. CDR1 is SGHRS and CDR2 is YFSETQ in the germline V gene. The CDR3 runs 14 residues. As DNA, the CDR3 is TGCGCCAGCAGCCGGACAGGGAACACCGGGGAGCTGTTTTTT. It yields the protein CASSRTGNTGELFF.

This clone was counted only a few times. The chain uses TRBV28 and TRBJ2-1, with 7 bases identical to TRBD2. The CDR3 loop spans 12 amino acids. Per germline, CDR1 MDHEN and CDR2 SYDVKM. V was pared by 9 bases and J by 7 bases, with 6 bases of the junction left unmatched. CDR3 coding DNA: TGTGCCAGTTCGATACTAGCGAATGAGCAGTTCTTC. It translates to CASSILANEQFF.

The chain is built from TRBV6-1 and TRBJ1-1; no firm D call. Germline CDR1 reads MNHNS; CDR2 reads SASEGT. This CDR3 region has 14 residues. Trimming removed 0 bases at V and 3 bases at J, with 8 bases between. CDR3 in DNA: TGTGCCAGCAGTGAAGCGCGAGGGTACACTGAAGCTTTCTTT. It is translated as CASSEARGYTEAFF.

This clone was picked up a small number of times. The V call is TRBV4-2, the J call TRBJ1-1; 8 bases align to TRBD1. This CDR3 has 16 amino acids. CDR1 and CDR2 (germline): LGHNA, YNFKEQ. J gave up 3 bases and V 5 bases, and 11 bases lay outside the gene matches. Here the CDR3 reads CASSERTGNAYTEAFF. Here the CDR3 DNA reads TGTGCCAGCAGCGAACGGACAGGGAACGCGTACACTGAAGCTTTCTTT.

The chain couples TRBV7-8 to TRBJ2-2; weak D call: TRBD1 (7 bases). CDR1 SGHVS and CDR2 FQNEAQ come from the germline V gene. CDR3 length: 15 amino acids. V was shortened by 3 bases and J by 5 bases, with 13 bases between the two germline ends. This chain's CDR3 is CASSLSRGATGELFF. CDR3 DNA sequence: TGTGCCAGCAGCTTGAGCAGGGGGGCAACCGGGGAGCTGTTTTTT.

The J gene is TRBJ1-5, the V gene TRBV19; 8 nucleotides align to TRBD1. The germline V gene encodes CDR1 LNHDA and CDR2 SQIVND (reference sequence). Trimming took 5 bases from V and 6 from J; bases not matched to a gene: 6. The CDR3 totals 14 residues. The CDR3 sequence: CASSLRDRSQPQHF. The DNA for the CDR3 is TGTGCCAGTAGTCTCCGGGACAGGAGTCAGCCCCAGCATTTT.